This entry describes one T cell receptor beta chain. Trimming removed 4 bases from V and 7 bases from J; junction bases left unmatched: 7. The CDR3 totals 15 residues. Germline CDR1 and CDR2: SNHLY and FYNNEI. Per the study methods: It was from reference gene primer amplification that nucleated cell counts were estimated. The data were produced by immunoSEQ multiplex PCR, yet TCRdb's version contains in-frame clones alone and is incomplete. The V and J calls and the clone size are those of that table, but D and trimming were determined from the DNA. This table holds about 400,000 clones, roughly 90% found once. This entry belongs to a study of blood T cell repertoires in COVID-19.

Sequencing input: peripheral blood. The receptor was derived from a woman aged 25-40 years with acute or convalescent COVID-19. The chain uses TRBV2 and TRBJ2-1; 10 bases match TRBD2. In DNA, the CDR3 is TGTGCCAGCAGTGTTTCTAGCGGGGGTAAAAATGAGCAGTTCTTC. It specifies CASSVSSGGKNEQFF. Full variable domain (remainder filled in from reference TRBV2 and TRBJ2-1): EPEVTQTPSHQVTQMGQEVILRCVPISNHLYFYWYRQILGQKVEFLVSFYNNEISEKSEIFDDQFSVERPDGSNFTLKIRSTKLEDSAMYFCASSVSSGGKNEQFFGPGTRLTVL.